This T cell receptor beta chain was observed in a study of T-cell memory formation after mild COVID-19. Overall study: Among the donors, TCR clusters were largely specific to each donor.

The CDR3 is made up of 17 amino acids. Trimming cost V 2 bases and J 1 base, with 14 bases left between them. The germline gives CDR1 SGHTA, CDR2 FQGNSA. This clonotype was detected a few times. The target antigen is unknown. Study outcomes and limitations: Day 37-peaking second-wave clones had unconfirmed SARS-CoV-2 specificity. Pre-infection memory showed some responding clones, and this suggested that cross-reactive memory joined.

UMIs and sample barcodes were carried by the TCR alpha and TCR beta cDNA libraries that 5'RACE produced using constant-segment primers. MiXCR, run by TCRdb on the 5' RACE reads, gives a single entry per CDR3 protein. This table holds 350,000 to 500,000 distinct CDR3 sequences, roughly 18% found once. This TCR was recovered from a man aged 18-30 years who had mild COVID-19 (a few samples of this study predate the infection). Cell type and time point are not known. Sequencing was done on a sample of PBMCs or a T cell subset sorted from them (not recorded which). The genes are TRBV7-2 and TRBJ2-2; weak D call: TRBD1 (5 bases). In DNA form, the CDR3 reads TGTGCCAGCAGCTTATACGTTCGGACATTGAACACCGGGGAGCTGTTTTTT. Amino acids: CASSLYVRTLNTGELFF.